The following is a T cell receptor (beta chain) sequence with its context. This record comes from a study of blood T cell repertoires in COVID-19. About the study: Collection of acute and convalescent COVID-19 samples took place in the United States, Italy and Spain.

In the original analysis: Cell counts per sample came from amplifying reference gene primers. Method: immunoSEQ multiplex PCR; TCRdb's copy keeps in-frame clones and lacks some. Clonal size and the V and J genes are those of that table, whereas D and trimming came from the DNA. The sample lists around 200,000 clones, approximately 87% occurring once. V was shortened by 1 base and J by 6 bases, with 6 bases between the two germline ends. CDR3 length equals 12 residues. Germline lookup yields CDR1 SGHTA and CDR2 FQGNSA. The TCR was taken from a woman aged 45-65 years with acute or convalescent COVID-19. The rearrangement links TRBV7-2 to TRBJ2-5; D not resolved. The sequenced material came from peripheral blood. The CDR3 DNA reads as TGTGCCAGCAGCTTAGGTTCCAAGACCCAGTACTTC. As protein: CASSLGSKTQYF.